This entry lists 8 T cell receptor beta chains sequenced from one sample in a study of blood T cells in healthy people across ages. Then a second PCR, running roughly 7 to 11 cycles, was carried out with a sample-barcoded 5' primer and a J-beta primer mix. TCRdb fed the 5' RACE reads into MiXCR, producing one record per CDR3 protein. The data contain 550,000 to 750,000 distinct CDR3 sequences, around a fifth of them singletons. The sequenced sample was blood. These receptors originate from a man between 65 and 79 years old in good health.

The chain joins TRBV12-5 to TRBJ2-3; weak D call: TRBD1 (6 bases). V lost 7 bases and J 5 bases, leaving 13 bases between the germline ends. The CDR3 has 13 amino acids. CDR1 and CDR2 from the germline V gene are LGHNT and FRNRAP. The CDR3 is CASALTGGDTQYF. For the CDR3, the DNA is TGTGCTAGTGCCTTGACAGGCGGAGATACGCAGTATTTT.

V and J are TRBV11-2 and TRBJ2-3, with 11 bases fitting TRBD2. J was trimmed by 5 bases and V by 0 bases; bases with no gene match: 4. Germline assignment: CDR1 SGHAT and CDR2 FQNNGV. The CDR3 covers 16 residues. CDR3 sequence reads: CASSLELAGVKDTQYF. The CDR3, as DNA: TGTGCCAGCAGCTTAGAACTAGCGGGAGTGAAAGATACGCAGTATTTT. Complete variable domain (other parts from reference TRBV11-2 and TRBJ2-3): EAGVAQSPRYKIIEKRQSVAFWCNPISGHATLYWYQQILGQGPKLLIQFQNNGVVDDSQLPKDRFSAERLKGVDSTLKIQPAKLEDSAVYLCASSLELAGVKDTQYFGPGTRLTVL.

The rearrangement uses TRBV6-1 and TRBJ1-4; D not certain. Germline lookup yields CDR1 MNHNS and CDR2 SASEGT. V was shortened by 1 base and J by 11 bases, with 11 bases between the two germline ends. The CDR3 length is 13 residues. The CDR3 DNA sequence: TGTGCCAGCAGTGAAGTTGACAACGCGAAACTGTTTTTT. Translated, it gives CASSEVDNAKLFF.

About this clonotype itself: This may stem from a read error, because a much larger clone lies one nucleotide away. The rearrangement joins TRBV11-1 to TRBJ1-2; 7 bases fit TRBD1. Per germline, CDR1 SGHAT and CDR2 FQDESV (reference sequence). This CDR3 region has 14 residues. CDR3 sequence reads: CASSRDSKSYSYTF. DNA for the CDR3: TGTGCCAGCAGCCGGGACAGCAAGAGCTATAGCTACACCTTC. Full variable domain (missing parts from reference TRBV11-1 and TRBJ1-2): EAEVAQSPRYKITEKSQAVAFWCDPISGHATLYWYRQILGQGPELLVQFQDESVVDDSQLPKDRFSAERLKGVDSTLKIQPAELGDSAMYLCASSRDSKSYSYTFGSGTRLTVV.

In this sample, this clonotype turned up many times. V usage is TRBV5-6 and J usage is TRBJ1-1, with no clear D. V was pared by 1 base and J by 7 bases, with 11 bases between. Germline CDR1 SGHDT, CDR2 YYEEEE. This CDR3 contains 13 residues. Written as DNA, the CDR3 is TGTGCCAGCAGCTTGTGGGGAACCCATGAAGCTTTCTTT. Its translation is CASSLWGTHEAFF.

This clonotype came up a few times. The junction does not match germline at one end; this may be a read error. This chain links TRBV12-3 or TRBV12-4 with TRBJ1-6, with 8 bases that match TRBD1. CDR3 size: 14 residues. The CDR3 nucleotides are TGTGCCGGCAGTTTTAACGACAGGGGTGTACCCCTCCACTTT. Translating it yields CAGSFNDRGVPLHF.

There are many counts of this clonotype. The chain has TRBV3-1 and TRBJ1-4; no clear D. The CDR3 runs 15 residues. The germline CDR1 and CDR2 sequences are LGHDT and YNNKEL (reference sequence). Trimming stripped 4 bases from V and 6 bases from J, with 15 bases between. In nucleotides, the CDR3 is TGTGCCAGCAGCCCTACAGATGGAGGACATGAAAAACTGTTTTTT. It translates to CASSPTDGGHEKLFF.

This clonotype was counted a few times. The germline gene is not matched at one end of the junction; a read error may be the cause. The J gene is TRBJ2-1, the V gene TRBV7-7, with D possibly matching TRBD2 (5 bases). Germline V lookup: CDR1 SSHAT, CDR2 FNYEAQ (reference sequence). This CDR3 has 15 residues. The CDR3 sequence: CASSPAASMYNEQFF. CDR3 sequence (DNA): TGTGCTAGCAGCCCTGCGGCTAGCATGTACAATGAGCAGTTCTTC. The full variable domain, completed using reference TRBV7-7 and TRBJ2-1, is GAGVSQSPRYKVTKRGQDVTLRCDPISSHATLYWYQQALGQGPEFLTYFNYEAQPDKSGLPSDRFSAERPEGSISTLTIQRTEQRDSAMYRCASSPAASMYNEQFFGPGTRLTVL.